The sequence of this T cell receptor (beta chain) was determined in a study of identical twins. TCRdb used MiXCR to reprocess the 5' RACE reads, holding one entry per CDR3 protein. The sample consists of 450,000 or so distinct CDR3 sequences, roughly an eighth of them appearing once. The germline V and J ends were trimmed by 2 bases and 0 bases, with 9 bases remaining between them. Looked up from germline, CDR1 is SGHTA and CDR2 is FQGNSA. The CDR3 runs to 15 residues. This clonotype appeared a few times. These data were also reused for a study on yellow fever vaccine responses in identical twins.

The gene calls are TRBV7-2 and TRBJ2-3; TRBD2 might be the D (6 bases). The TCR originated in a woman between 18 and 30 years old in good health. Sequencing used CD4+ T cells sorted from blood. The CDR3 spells CASSLRRVSTDTQYF. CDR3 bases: TGTGCCAGCAGCTTACGGAGGGTTAGCACAGATACGCAGTATTTT.